Each of the 14 T cell receptor beta chains below was sequenced from the same sample in a study of blood T cell repertoires in COVID-19. The table came from immunoSEQ multiplex PCR; TCRdb's copy has only in-frame clones and leaves some out. The sample gives more than 85,000 clones, roughly nine tenths of which show up once; about 0.89% is in the top ten. The sequenced material came from peripheral blood. These TCRs come from a man in his 60s with acute or convalescent COVID-19.

The gene calls are TRBV3-1 (or the pseudogene TRBV3-2) and TRBJ1-2, with unresolved D. V lost 1 base and J lost 3, with 6 bases in between. The CDR3 consists of 13 residues. Germline V lookup: CDR1 LGHDT, CDR2 YNNKEL (reference sequence). This CDR3 reads CASSQVDYYGYTF. As DNA, the CDR3 is TGTGCCAGCAGCCAAGTGGACTACTATGGCTACACCTTC.

The genes are TRBV6-5 and TRBJ2-3; TRBD2 matches 12 bases. This CDR3 is built from 14 residues. Germline lookup yields CDR1 MNHEY and CDR2 SVGAGI. V lost 5 bases, J lost 11 bases, and 8 bases stayed unmatched. As DNA, the CDR3 is TGTGCCAGCAGTCCCAGCCGGACTAGCGGGGTGCAGTATTTT. Protein: CASSPSRTSGVQYF.

This sequence joins TRBV2 and TRBJ2-7, with 14 bases aligning to TRBD2. Germline V gene data show CDR1 as SNHLY and CDR2 as FYNNEI. V was clipped by 6 bases and J by 6 bases; unmatched bases: 7. The CDR3 has 15 residues. DNA for the CDR3: TGTGCCAGCAGCGCGACTAGCGGGAGGGCCGCCGAGCAGTACGTC. Residues: CASSATSGRAAEQYV.

The chain joins TRBV18 to TRBJ1-4, with 8 nucleotides matching TRBD1. CDR1 is KGHSH and CDR2 is LQKENI in the germline V gene. J was trimmed by 7 bases and V by 3 bases; bases with no gene match: 4. CDR3 size: 14 residues. CDR3 in amino acids: CASSPDRVSEKLFF. The CDR3 nucleotides read TGTGCCAGCTCACCGGACAGGGTGTCTGAAAAACTGTTTTTT.

The J gene is TRBJ1-4, the V gene TRBV7-9, with D maybe TRBD1 (6 bases). Trimming took off 5 bases at V and 1 base at J, with 8 bases between the two ends. Germline V lookup: CDR1 SEHNR, CDR2 FQNEAQ (reference sequence). The CDR3 contains 14 residues. The CDR3 DNA sequence: TGTGCCAGCAGCCTACAGGGAACTAATGAAAAACTGTTTTTT. Amino acids: CASSLQGTNEKLFF.

The chain joins TRBV19 to TRBJ1-2; D gene uncertain. V lost 10 bases, J lost 3 bases, and 24 bases lay in between. CDR1 and CDR2 from the germline V gene are LNHDA and SQIVND (reference sequence). The CDR3 extends over 16 amino acids. The CDR3 reads CATPFNPTRQDYGYTF. CDR3 coding DNA: TGTGCCACCCCGTTTAATCCCACCCGGCAGGACTATGGCTACACCTTC. Variable domain in full (rest from reference TRBV19 and TRBJ1-2): DGGITQSPKYLFRKEGQNVTLSCEQNLNHDAMYWYRQDPGQGLRLIYYSQIVNDFQKGDIAEGYSVSREKKESFPLTVTSAQKNPTAFYLCATPFNPTRQDYGYTFGSGTRLTVV.

This chain links TRBV7-9 with TRBJ1-5, with D hard to call. CDR1 is SEHNR, CDR2 FQNEAQ, per germline (reference sequence). With 4 bases removed from V and 4 bases from J, the gap between germline ends came to 5 bases. CDR3 length: 12 residues. The CDR3 sequence is CASSSTNQPQHF. The CDR3, as DNA: TGTGCCAGCAGCTCGACTAATCAGCCCCAGCATTTT.

In nucleotides, the CDR3 is TGTGCCAGCAGTCTAGCGGGAGGTGTCACCGGGGAGCTGTTTTTT. It codes for CASSLAGGVTGELFF. This chain connects TRBV27 to TRBJ2-2; 11 positions match TRBD2. The CDR3 has 15 residues. The germline gives CDR1 MNHEY, CDR2 SMNVEV (reference sequence). With 5 bases clipped from V and 4 bases from J, the junction kept 3 bases outside the gene matches.

About this clone: Other DNA sequences in this sample translate to the same CDR3. The J gene is TRBJ1-2, the V gene TRBV5-4, with 8 bases fitting TRBD1. The CDR3 extends over 14 amino acids. The V gene's germline CDR1 is SGHNT and CDR2 YYREEE (reference sequence). J gave up 2 bases and V 4 bases, and 4 bases lay outside the gene matches. The CDR3 DNA reads as TGTGCCAGCAGCCGGACAGGGACGAACTATGGCTACACCTTC. This encodes CASSRTGTNYGYTF.

To note about this clone: The conserved closing phenylalanine or tryptophan is absent in this CDR3, likely reflecting a read error. The DNA is left out, because the CDR3 cannot be placed on it with certainty; the CDR3 is given as TCRdb lists it. The rearrangement uses TRBV24-1 and TRBJ1-4; no check of the table's D call, TRBD1, against the DNA was made. 8 amino acids form the CDR3, both terminal residues included. Germline V gene sequence: CDR1 KGHDR, CDR2 SFDVKD. The CDR3 reads CATSDKTS.

The chain employs TRBV6-1 and TRBJ1-1, with a possible D match to TRBD1 (6 bases). In germline, CDR1 is MNHNS, CDR2 SASEGT. V lost 3 bases, J lost 4 bases, and 12 bases lay in between. This CDR3 has 14 amino acids. The CDR3 DNA is TGTGCCAGCAGTGAGAGGGGGTTGGGCACTGAAGCTTTCTTT. As protein: CASSERGLGTEAFF.

The chain has TRBV5-1 and TRBJ2-1; 14 bases line up with TRBD2. Per the germline V gene, CDR1 is SGHRS and CDR2 is YFSETQ. The CDR3 is made up of 17 amino acids. The junction had 8 bases not matched to a gene; V was cut back by 4 bases and J by 5 bases. The CDR3 protein is CASSARGTSGGHNEQFF. CDR3 nucleotide sequence: TGCGCCAGCAGCGCTCGAGGGACTAGCGGGGGCCACAATGAGCAGTTCTTC.

The chain couples TRBV10-2 to TRBJ1-5; tentatively, D is TRBD1 (5 bases). Germline CDR1 is WSHSY and CDR2 is SAAADI. The CDR3 spans 14 residues. Trimming left V 6 bases short and J 6 bases short, with 15 bases between. This CDR3 is CASSSGLGSQPQHF. The CDR3 coding sequence is TGCGCCAGCAGCTCAGGGTTAGGGTCTCAGCCCCAGCATTTT.

This clone was counted only a few times. The chain has TRBV5-1 and TRBJ1-2, with 10 bases matching TRBD1. V shed 4 bases and J 7 bases; nucleotides not matched to a gene: 13. This CDR3 comprises 16 residues. Germline CDR1 and CDR2: SGHRS and YFSETQ. The CDR3 loop reads CASSRDRGLYGGGYTF. DNA of the CDR3: TGCGCCAGCAGCAGGGACAGGGGCTTATACGGGGGTGGCTACACCTTC.